These 17 T cell receptor beta chains share one sample of origin, sequenced in a study of type 1 regulatory T cells. In TCRdb, the reads were re-called with MiXCR into one record per CDR3 protein. The sample lists about 65,000 distinct CDR3 sequences; almost 50% were seen once. The antigens these receptors bind are not known. Sequencing was carried out using cultured non-Tr1 T cells, either the whole culture or a sorted T cell fraction (not recorded which). The origin of the receptors is a human donor in good health.

The V gene is TRBV29-1, the J gene TRBJ2-1, with 10 bases identical to TRBD1. Germline V lookup: CDR1 SQVTM, CDR2 ANQGSEA. The CDR3 is 15 residues long. The V and J ends lost 4 bases and 1 base, in that order; junction bases with no gene match: 4. This chain's CDR3 is CSVGPGQGSYNEQFF. CDR3 nucleotides: TGCAGCGTTGGCCCGGGACAGGGGTCCTACAATGAGCAGTTCTTC.

This clonotype was counted a few times. CDR3 coding DNA: TGTGCCAGCAGTGCGTCTAGCGGGGTTTCGGAGACCCAGTACTTC. As protein: CASSASSGVSETQYF. The genes are TRBV2 and TRBJ2-5; TRBD2 matches at 9 bases. After removal of 4 bases from V and 5 bases from J, the junction contained 8 bases not matched to a gene. Germline CDR1 is SNHLY and CDR2 is FYNNEI. The CDR3 is 15 amino acids.

The chain has TRBV6-5 and TRBJ1-2, with 10 positions matching TRBD1. V gave up 6 bases and J gave up 5 bases; unmatched junction bases: 3. The CDR3 covers 13 residues. CDR1 is MNHEY, CDR2 SVGAGI, per germline. This CDR3 reads CASRRTGGYGYTF. Here the CDR3 DNA reads TGTGCCAGCAGAAGGACAGGGGGTTATGGCTACACCTTC.

A single count supports this clonotype. This CDR3 reads CASSRHRPRSNTGELFF. The CDR3 nucleotides are TGTGCCAGCAGCAGGCATCGACCCAGATCGAACACCGGGGAGCTGTTTTTT. This chain connects TRBV7-2 to TRBJ2-2; D remains ambiguous. Germline V gene data show CDR1 as SGHTA and CDR2 as FQGNSA. V dropped 5 bases and J dropped 0 bases, with 16 bases sitting between them. This CDR3 is built from 17 residues.

The V call is TRBV5-1, the J call TRBJ2-3; D is ambiguous. The V gene's germline CDR1 is SGHRS and CDR2 YFSETQ. V shed 0 bases and J shed 5 bases, with 10 bases lying between them. This CDR3 has 14 amino acids. CDR3 coding DNA: TGCGCCAGCAGCTTGGAGACTCCCCAAGATACGCAGTATTTT. It encodes CASSLETPQDTQYF. Based on the CDR3 plus reference TRBV5-1 and TRBJ2-3, the full variable domain is KAGVTQTPRYLIKTRGQQVTLSCSPISGHRSVSWYQQTPGQGLQFLFEYFSETQRNKGNFPGRFSGRQFSNSRSEMNVSTLELGDSALYLCASSLETPQDTQYFGPGTRLTVL.

CDR3 DNA sequence: TGCGCCAGCAGCTTGGGTACACCAGCTACGGGGGAGCAGTACTTC. It encodes CASSLGTPATGEQYF. This chain uses TRBV5-1 with TRBJ2-7; possibly TRBD2 for D (5 bases). The CDR3 contains 15 residues. Germline assignment: CDR1 SGHRS and CDR2 YFSETQ. V lost 0 bases, J lost 7 bases, and 17 bases lay in between.

The rearrangement uses TRBV7-2 and TRBJ2-1; D gene ambiguous. Trimming pared 1 base from V and 3 bases from J, leaving 13 bases between. In germline, CDR1 is SGHTA, CDR2 FQGNSA. The CDR3 extends over 16 amino acids. CDR3 bases: TGTGCCAGCAGCTTAGTCACTAAGCCCCTCTACAATGAGCAGTTCTTC. It translates to CASSLVTKPLYNEQFF.

This clonotype occurred a few times. This rearrangement joins TRBV27 to TRBJ2-2; no definite D call. Looked up from germline, CDR1 is MNHEY and CDR2 is SMNVEV (reference sequence). The CDR3 loop spans 15 amino acids. V lost 6 bases and J lost 2, with 13 bases in between. Here the CDR3 reads CASRPLVSNTGELFF. CDR3 bases: TGTGCCAGCAGACCCCTCGTCAGTAACACCGGGGAGCTGTTTTTT.

A few counts support this clonotype. The rearrangement joins TRBV2 to TRBJ1-1, with 9 positions matching TRBD1. V was clipped by 5 bases and J by 4 bases; unmatched bases: 8. CDR3 length: 15 residues. Germline V gene sequence: CDR1 SNHLY, CDR2 FYNNEI. CDR3 loop: CASSQDRGPTTEAFF. Here the CDR3 DNA reads TGTGCCAGCAGTCAGGACAGGGGACCCACCACTGAAGCTTTCTTT.

The rearrangement uses TRBV4-1 and TRBJ1-2, with 9 bases identical to TRBD1. CDR1 is MGHRA, CDR2 YSYEKL, per germline. The CDR3 length is 16 residues. The J segment lost 7 bases and the V segment lost 1 base, leaving 10 bases of the junction unmatched. The CDR3 nucleotides read TGCGCCAGCAGCCAAGTGCTACGCCGGGACAGGGTTGGCTACACCTTC. Encoded protein: CASSQVLRRDRVGYTF.

This chain joins TRBV4-1 and TRBJ1-4; D remains unclear. CDR3 length: 12 amino acids. The germline V gene has CDR1 MGHRA and CDR2 YSYEKL. V shed 0 bases and J shed 10 bases, with 6 bases lying between them. Here the CDR3 DNA reads TGCGCCAGCAGCCAAGAGTTGGGAAAACTGTTTTTT. Its translation: CASSQELGKLFF.

This clonotype was counted a few times. CDR3: CSASGEIAGELFF. The CDR3 DNA follows: TGCAGTGCTAGCGGGGAAATTGCCGGGGAGCTGTTTTTT. The chain recombines TRBV20-1 with TRBJ2-2; D may be TRBD2 (5 bases). The germline V and J ends were trimmed by 3 bases and 6 bases, with 11 bases remaining between them. The CDR3 extends over 13 amino acids. Germline V lookup: CDR1 DFQATT, CDR2 SNEGSKA (reference sequence).

This chain links TRBV6-1 with TRBJ1-1; 8 bases agree with TRBD1. After removal of 7 bases from V and 2 bases from J, the junction contained 3 bases not matched to a gene. The CDR3 covers 13 residues. Germline assignment: CDR1 MNHNS and CDR2 SASEGT. The CDR3 DNA reads TGTGCCAGCATAACAGGGGGTAACACTGAAGCTTTCTTT. As protein: CASITGGNTEAFF.

As for this clonotype: One junction end does not reproduce the germline sequence, and a read error may be involved. This chain connects TRBV18 to TRBJ2-5, with 8 bases fitting TRBD2. This CDR3 region has 11 residues. Germline V gene sequence: CDR1 KGHSH, CDR2 LQKENI. CDR3 protein: CASSPGTRVFF. The CDR3 nucleotides are TGTGCCAGCTCACCCGGGACTAGAGTGTTCTTC.

This clonotype was observed a few times. V gene TRBV11-1 combines with J gene TRBJ2-2; TRBD1 is a possible D gene (5 bases). The V gene lost 5 bases and the J gene lost 5 bases, with 12 bases spanning the gap. The CDR3 is made up of 14 amino acids. Per the germline V gene, CDR1 is SGHAT and CDR2 is FQDESV (reference sequence). The CDR3 coding sequence is TGTGCCAGCAGCCGGGCCAGGGATACCGGGGAGCTGTTTTTT. It encodes CASSRARDTGELFF. Variable domain in full (rest from reference TRBV11-1 and TRBJ2-2): EAEVAQSPRYKITEKSQAVAFWCDPISGHATLYWYRQILGQGPELLVQFQDESVVDDSQLPKDRFSAERLKGVDSTLKIQPAELGDSAMYLCASSRARDTGELFFGEGSRLTVL.

The V gene is TRBV7-2, the J gene TRBJ2-2, with 7 bases matching TRBD2. CDR1 SGHTA and CDR2 FQGNSA come from the germline V gene. The CDR3 sequence is 15 residues long. Germline trimming cut 3 bases from V and 6 bases from J; bases unmatched to any gene: 7. CDR3 in amino acids: CASSFVAGEPGELFF. CDR3 nucleotide sequence: TGTGCCAGCAGCTTTGTGGCGGGGGAACCCGGGGAGCTGTTTTTT.

The chain is built from TRBV27 and TRBJ2-2, with TRBD1 matching 10 bases. V lost 4 bases, J lost 6 bases, and 8 bases stayed unmatched. CDR3 size: 16 residues. Germline V gene data show CDR1 as MNHEY and CDR2 as SMNVEV (reference sequence). CDR3 loop: CASSSPGTGVPGELFF. The CDR3, as DNA: TGTGCCAGCAGTTCTCCCGGGACAGGGGTTCCCGGGGAGCTGTTTTTT.